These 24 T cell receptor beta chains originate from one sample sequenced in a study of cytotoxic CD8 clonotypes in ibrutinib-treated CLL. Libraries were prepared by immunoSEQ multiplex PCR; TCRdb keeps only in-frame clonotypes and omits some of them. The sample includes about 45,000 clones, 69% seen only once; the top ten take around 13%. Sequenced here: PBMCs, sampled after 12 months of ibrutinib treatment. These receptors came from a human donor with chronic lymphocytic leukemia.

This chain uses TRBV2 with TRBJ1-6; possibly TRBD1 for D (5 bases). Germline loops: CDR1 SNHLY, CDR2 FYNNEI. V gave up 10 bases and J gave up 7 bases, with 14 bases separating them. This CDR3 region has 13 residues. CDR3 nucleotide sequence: TGTGCCACGAGACAGACTTCGAATTCACCCCTCCACTTT. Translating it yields CATRQTSNSPLHF.

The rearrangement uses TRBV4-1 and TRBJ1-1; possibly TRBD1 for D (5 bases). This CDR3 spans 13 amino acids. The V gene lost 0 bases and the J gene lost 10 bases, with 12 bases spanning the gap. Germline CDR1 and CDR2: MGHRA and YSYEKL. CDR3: CASSQDRLGRAFF. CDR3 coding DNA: TGCGCCAGCAGCCAAGATCGGTTGGGGCGAGCTTTCTTT.

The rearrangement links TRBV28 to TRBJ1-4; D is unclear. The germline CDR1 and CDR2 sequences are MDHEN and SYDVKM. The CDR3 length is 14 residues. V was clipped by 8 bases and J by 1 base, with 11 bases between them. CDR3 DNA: TGTGCCAGCGGACCTTCGGGAACTAATGAAAAACTGTTTTTT. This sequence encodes CASGPSGTNEKLFF.

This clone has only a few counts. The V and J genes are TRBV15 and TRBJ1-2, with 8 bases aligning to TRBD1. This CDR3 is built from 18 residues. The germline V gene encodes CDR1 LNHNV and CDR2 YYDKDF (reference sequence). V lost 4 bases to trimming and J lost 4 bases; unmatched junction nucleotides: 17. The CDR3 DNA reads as TGTGCCACCAGCACCTATCTGGACAGGGTGAATCTCCGCTATGGCTACACCTTC. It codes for CATSTYLDRVNLRYGYTF.

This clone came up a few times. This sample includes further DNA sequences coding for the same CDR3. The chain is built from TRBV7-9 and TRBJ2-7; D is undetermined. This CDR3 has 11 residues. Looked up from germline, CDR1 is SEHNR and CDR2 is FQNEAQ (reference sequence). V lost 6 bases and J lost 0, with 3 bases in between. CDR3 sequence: CASRSSYEQYF. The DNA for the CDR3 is TGTGCCAGCAGGAGCTCCTACGAGCAGTACTTC. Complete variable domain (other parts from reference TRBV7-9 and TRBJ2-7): DTGVSQNPRHKITKRGQNVTFRCDPISEHNRLYWYRQTLGQGPEFLTYFQNEAQLEKSRLLSDRFSAERPKGSFSTLEIQRTEQGDSAMYLCASRSSYEQYFGPGTRLTVT.

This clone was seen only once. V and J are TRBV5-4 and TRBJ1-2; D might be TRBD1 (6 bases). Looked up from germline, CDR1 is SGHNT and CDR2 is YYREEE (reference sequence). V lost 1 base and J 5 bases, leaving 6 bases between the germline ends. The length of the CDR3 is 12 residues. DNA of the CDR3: TGTGCCAGCAGCTTGCAGGGGTATGGCTACACCTTC. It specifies CASSLQGYGYTF.

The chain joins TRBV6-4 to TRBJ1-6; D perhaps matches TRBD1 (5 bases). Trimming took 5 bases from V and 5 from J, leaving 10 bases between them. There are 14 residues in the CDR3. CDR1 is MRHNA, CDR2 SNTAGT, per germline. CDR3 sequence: CASSPGRDNSPLHF. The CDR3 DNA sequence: TGTGCCAGCAGTCCGGGACGGGATAATTCACCCCTCCACTTT.

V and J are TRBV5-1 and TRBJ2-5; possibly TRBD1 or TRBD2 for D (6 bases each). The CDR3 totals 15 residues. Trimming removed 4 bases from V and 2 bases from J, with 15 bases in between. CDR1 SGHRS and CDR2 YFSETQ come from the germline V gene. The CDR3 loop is CASSGGRDGQETQYF. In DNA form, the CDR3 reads TGCGCCAGCAGCGGGGGGCGGGACGGGCAAGAGACCCAGTACTTC.

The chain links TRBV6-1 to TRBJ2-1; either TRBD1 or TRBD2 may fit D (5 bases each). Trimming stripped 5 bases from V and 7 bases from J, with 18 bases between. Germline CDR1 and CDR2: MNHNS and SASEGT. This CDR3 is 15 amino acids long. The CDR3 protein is CASSLLVGDMNEQFF. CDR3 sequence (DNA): TGTGCCAGCAGTTTACTAGTAGGGGATATGAATGAGCAGTTCTTC.

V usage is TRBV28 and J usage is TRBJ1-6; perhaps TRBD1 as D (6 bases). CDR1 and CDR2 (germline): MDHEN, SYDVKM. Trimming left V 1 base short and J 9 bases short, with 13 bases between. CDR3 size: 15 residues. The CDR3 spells CASSLLQGLGSPLHF. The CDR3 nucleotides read TGTGCCAGCAGTTTATTACAGGGACTCGGTTCACCCCTCCACTTT.

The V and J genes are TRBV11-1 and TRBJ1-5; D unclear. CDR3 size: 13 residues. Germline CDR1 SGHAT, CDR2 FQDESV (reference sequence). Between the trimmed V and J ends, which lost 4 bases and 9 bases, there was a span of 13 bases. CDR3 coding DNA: TGTGCCAGCAGCTCAGAGCCATTTGGGCCCCAGCATTTT. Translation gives CASSSEPFGPQHF.

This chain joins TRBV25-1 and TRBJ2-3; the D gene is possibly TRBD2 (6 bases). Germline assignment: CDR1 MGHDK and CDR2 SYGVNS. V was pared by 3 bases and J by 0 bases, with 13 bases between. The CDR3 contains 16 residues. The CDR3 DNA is TGTGCCAGCAGTGACGAGGGCGGGACGAGCACAGATACGCAGTATTTT. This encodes CASSDEGGTSTDTQYF.

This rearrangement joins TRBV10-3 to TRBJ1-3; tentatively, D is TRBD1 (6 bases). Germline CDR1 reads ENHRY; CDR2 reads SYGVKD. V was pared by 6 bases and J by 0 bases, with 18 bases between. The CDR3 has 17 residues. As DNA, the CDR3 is TGTGCCATCAGAACCCGGGACAACAAAACCTCTGGAAACACCATATATTTT. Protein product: CAIRTRDNKTSGNTIYF.

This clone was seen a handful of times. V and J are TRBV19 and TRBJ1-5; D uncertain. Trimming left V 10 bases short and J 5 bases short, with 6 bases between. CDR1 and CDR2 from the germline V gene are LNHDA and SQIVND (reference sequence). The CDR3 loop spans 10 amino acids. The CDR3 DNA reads TGTGCCAAATTCGATCAGCCCCAGCATTTT. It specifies CAKFDQPQHF. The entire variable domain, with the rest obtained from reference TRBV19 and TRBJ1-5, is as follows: DGGITQSPKYLFRKEGQNVTLSCEQNLNHDAMYWYRQDPGQGLRLIYYSQIVNDFQKGDIAEGYSVSREKKESFPLTVTSAQKNPTAFYLCAKFDQPQHFGDGTRLSIL.

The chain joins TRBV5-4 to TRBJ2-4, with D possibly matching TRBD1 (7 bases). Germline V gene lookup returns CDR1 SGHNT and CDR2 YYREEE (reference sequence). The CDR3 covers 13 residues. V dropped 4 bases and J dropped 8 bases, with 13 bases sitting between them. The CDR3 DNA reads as TGTGCCAGCAGCCCAGGGGGGCGGGACATTCAGTACTTC. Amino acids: CASSPGGRDIQYF.

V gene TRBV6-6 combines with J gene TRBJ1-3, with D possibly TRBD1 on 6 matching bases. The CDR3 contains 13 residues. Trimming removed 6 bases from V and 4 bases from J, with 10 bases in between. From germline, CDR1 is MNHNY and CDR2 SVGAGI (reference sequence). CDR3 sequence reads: CASSTGTGNTIYF. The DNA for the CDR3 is TGTGCCAGCAGCACAGGGACGGGAAACACCATATATTTT.

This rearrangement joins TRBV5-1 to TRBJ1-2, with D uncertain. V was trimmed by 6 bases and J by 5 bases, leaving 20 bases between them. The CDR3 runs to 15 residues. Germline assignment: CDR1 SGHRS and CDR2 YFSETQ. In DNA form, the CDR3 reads TGCGCCAGCACCATTGGAGGGTCCCTAAAGTATGGCTACACCTTC. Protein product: CASTIGGSLKYGYTF.

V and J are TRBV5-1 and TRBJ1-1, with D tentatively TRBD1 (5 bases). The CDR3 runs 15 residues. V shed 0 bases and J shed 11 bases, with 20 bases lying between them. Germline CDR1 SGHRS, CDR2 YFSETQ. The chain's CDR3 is CASSLAAYSGTAAFF. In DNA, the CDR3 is TGCGCCAGCAGCTTGGCCGCGTATTCAGGGACCGCGGCTTTCTTT.

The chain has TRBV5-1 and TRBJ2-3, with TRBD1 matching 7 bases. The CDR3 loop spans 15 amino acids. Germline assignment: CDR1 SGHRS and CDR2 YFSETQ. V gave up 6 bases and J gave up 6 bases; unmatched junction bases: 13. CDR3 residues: CASMLGTATRDTQYF. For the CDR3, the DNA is TGCGCCAGCATGTTGGGGACAGCGACAAGGGATACGCAGTATTTT.

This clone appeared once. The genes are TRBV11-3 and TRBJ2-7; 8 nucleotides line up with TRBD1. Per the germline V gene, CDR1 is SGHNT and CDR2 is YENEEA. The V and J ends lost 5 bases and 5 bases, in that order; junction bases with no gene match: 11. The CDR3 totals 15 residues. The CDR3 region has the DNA TGTGCCAGCAGCCCGGACGGACAGGGAAACGACGAGCAGTACTTC. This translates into CASSPDGQGNDEQYF.

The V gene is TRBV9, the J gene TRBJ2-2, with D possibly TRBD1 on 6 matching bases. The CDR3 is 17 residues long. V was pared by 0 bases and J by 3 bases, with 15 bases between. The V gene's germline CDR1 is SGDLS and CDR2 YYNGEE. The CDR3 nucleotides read TGTGCCAGCAGCGTAGAAGAACAGGGTTCTTACACCGGGGAGCTGTTTTTT. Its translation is CASSVEEQGSYTGELFF.

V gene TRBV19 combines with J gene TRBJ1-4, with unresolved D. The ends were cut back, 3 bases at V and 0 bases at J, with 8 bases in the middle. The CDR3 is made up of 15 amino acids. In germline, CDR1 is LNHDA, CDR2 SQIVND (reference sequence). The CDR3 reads CASSIERATNEKLFF. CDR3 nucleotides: TGTGCCAGTAGTATCGAGAGAGCAACTAATGAAAAACTGTTTTTT.

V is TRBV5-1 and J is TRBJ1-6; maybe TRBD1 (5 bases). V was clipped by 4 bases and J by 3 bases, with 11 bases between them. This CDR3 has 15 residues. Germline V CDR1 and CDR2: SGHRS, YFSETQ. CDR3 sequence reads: CASSLDILYNSPLHF. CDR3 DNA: TGCGCCAGCAGCCTGGACATCCTCTATAATTCACCCCTCCACTTT.

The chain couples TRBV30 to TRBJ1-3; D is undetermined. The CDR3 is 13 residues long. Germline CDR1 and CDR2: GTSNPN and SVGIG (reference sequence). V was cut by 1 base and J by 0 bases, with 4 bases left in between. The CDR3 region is CAWSDNSGNTIYF. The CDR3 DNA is TGTGCCTGGAGTGACAACTCTGGAAACACCATATATTTT.